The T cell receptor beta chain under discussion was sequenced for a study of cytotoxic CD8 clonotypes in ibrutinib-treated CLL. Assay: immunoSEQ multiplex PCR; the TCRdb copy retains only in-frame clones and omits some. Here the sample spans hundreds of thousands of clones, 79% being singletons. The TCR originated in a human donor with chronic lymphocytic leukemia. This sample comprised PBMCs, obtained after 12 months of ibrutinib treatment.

CDR3 loop: CAWSVTKMPASSGNTIYF. CDR3 nucleotides: TGTGCCTGGAGTGTAACTAAGATGCCAGCTAGCTCTGGAAACACCATATATTTT. The V call is TRBV30, the J call TRBJ1-3; D unresolved. The germline V and J ends were trimmed by 0 bases and 0 bases, with 18 bases remaining between them. The CDR3 is 18 amino acids. Germline lookup yields CDR1 GTSNPN and CDR2 SVGIG (reference sequence).